This is a list of T cell receptor beta chains from one sample in a study of T-cell memory formation after mild COVID-19. From the 5' RACE reads, TCRdb called clonotypes with MiXCR, one entry per CDR3 protein. This sample yields 380,000 or so distinct CDR3 sequences, of which roughly 14% are seen a single time; 20% to 25% belongs to the top ten. The sequenced sample was PBMCs or a T cell subset sorted from them (not recorded which). The source of these receptors is a man aged 18-30 years who had mild COVID-19 (a few samples of this study predate the infection). Cell type and time point are not known. Both conserved end residues are part of each CDR3. A D gene is named only where the DNA matches it firmly. Not every row has a clone size; where given, it reads once, few, many or a size class.

J | size | D | V | CDR3 | DNA
TRBJ1-5 | few | NA | TRBV6-2/TRBV6-3 | CASTFGSYQPQHF | TGTGCCAGCACATTTGGGAGCTATCAGCCCCAGCATTTT
TRBJ2-5 | few | NA | TRBV20-1 | CSAPLPTVAEETQYF | TGCAGTGCCCCCCTCCCGACTGTAGCAGAGGAGACCCAGTACTTC
TRBJ1-1 | NA | TRBD1 | TRBV10-3 | CATGKGDRGAEAFF | TGTGCCACGGGGAAGGGCGACAGGGGCGCTGAAGCTTTCTTT
TRBJ2-7 | few | NA | TRBV9 | CASSVASAYEQYF | TGTGCCAGCAGCGTAGCTAGCGCCTACGAGCAGTACTTC
TRBJ1-1 | many | TRBD1 | TRBV5-1 | CASSRTGYTEAFF | TGCGCCAGCAGCCGGACAGGGTACACTGAAGCTTTCTTT
TRBJ1-1 | NA | TRBD1 | TRBV9 | CASSVVQGLRTEAFF | TGTGCCAGCAGCGTAGTACAGGGGCTCCGGACTGAAGCTTTCTTT
TRBJ1-1 | NA | NA | TRBV13 | CASSSQGWRNTEAFF | TGTGCCAGCAGCTCTCAGGGGTGGAGGAACACTGAAGCTTTCTTT
TRBJ2-5 | few | NA | TRBV18 | CASSPFGAETQYF | TGTGCCAGCTCACCTTTTGGAGCGGAGACCCAGTACTTC
TRBJ2-1 | few | NA | TRBV7-2 | CASSFVTGYSNEQFF | TGTGCCAGCAGCTTCGTTACAGGGTACAGTAATGAGCAGTTCTTC
TRBJ2-1 | few | TRBD2 | TRBV7-7 | CASSSLAGGLVEQFF | TGTGCCAGCAGCTCACTAGCGGGAGGCTTGGTGGAGCAGTTCTTC
TRBJ2-3 | NA | NA | TRBV5-5 | CASSRTGLGTDTQYF | TGTGCCAGCAGCAGGACTGGCCTAGGTACAGATACGCAGTATTTT
TRBJ1-1 | NA | NA | TRBV6-5 | CASSYVANTEAFF | TGTGCCAGCAGTTATGTCGCGAACACTGAAGCTTTCTTT
TRBJ1-2 | few | NA | TRBV7-2 | CASSLDGNGYTF | TGTGCCAGCAGCTTAGACGGGAACGGCTACACCTTC
TRBJ2-3 | many | NA | TRBV11-2 | CASSPADTQYF | TGTGCCAGCAGCCCGGCTGATACGCAGTATTTT
TRBJ1-2 | NA | TRBD1 | TRBV5-4 | CASSPGGAGYTF | TGTGCCAGCAGCCCAGGGGGGGCTGGCTACACCTTC
TRBJ2-3 | many | NA | TRBV10-3 | CAISTGTTSTDTQYF | TGTGCCATCAGTACTGGGACAACTAGCACAGATACGCAGTATTTT
TRBJ1-2 | few | NA | TRBV2 | CASSTSGPGYTF | TGTGCCAGCAGCACCTCAGGGCCTGGCTACACCTTC
TRBJ2-1 | NA | TRBD1 | TRBV12-3/TRBV12-4 | CASSFGGQGGNEQFF | TGTGCCAGCAGTTTTGGGGGACAGGGGGGTAATGAGCAGTTCTTC
TRBJ1-5 | NA | NA | TRBV9 | CASSVGGSGQPQHF | TGTGCCAGCAGCGTAGGGGGGTCGGGCCAGCCCCAGCATTTT
TRBJ1-1 | few | NA | TRBV7-9 | CASSLVAYTEAFF | TGTGCCAGCAGCTTAGTAGCCTACACTGAAGCTTTCTTT
TRBJ2-2 | few | TRBD2 | TRBV4-1 | CASSRGTSAGELFF | TGCGCCAGCAGCCGAGGGACTAGTGCCGGGGAGCTGTTTTTT
TRBJ2-7 | many | NA | TRBV7-2 | CASSFKDGSYEQYF | TGTGCCAGCAGCTTTAAGGACGGCTCCTACGAGCAGTACTTC
TRBJ2-1 | NA | NA | TRBV4-1 | CASSHRGQEQFF | TGCGCCAGCAGCCACAGGGGTCAGGAGCAGTTCTTC